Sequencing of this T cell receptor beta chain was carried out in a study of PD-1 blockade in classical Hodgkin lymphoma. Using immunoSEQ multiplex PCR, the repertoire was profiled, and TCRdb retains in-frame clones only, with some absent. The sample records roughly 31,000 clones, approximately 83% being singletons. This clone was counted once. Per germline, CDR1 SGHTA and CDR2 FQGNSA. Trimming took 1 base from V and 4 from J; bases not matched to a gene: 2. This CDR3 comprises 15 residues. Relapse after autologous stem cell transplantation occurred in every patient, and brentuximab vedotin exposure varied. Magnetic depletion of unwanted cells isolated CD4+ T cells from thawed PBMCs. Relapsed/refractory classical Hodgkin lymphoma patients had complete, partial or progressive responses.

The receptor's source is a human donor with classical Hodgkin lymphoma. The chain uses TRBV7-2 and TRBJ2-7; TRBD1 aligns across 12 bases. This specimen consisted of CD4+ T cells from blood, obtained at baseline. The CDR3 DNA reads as TGTGCCAGCAGCTTAGTGGGACAGGGGGCTTACGAGCAGTACTTC. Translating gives CASSLVGQGAYEQYF.